This T cell receptor beta chain was recovered during a study of OX40 agonist ivuxolimab in advanced cancers. Study-wide context: The diagnoses of dose-escalation patients were hepatocellular carcinoma, melanoma, renal cell or head and neck cancer.

Repertoires were generated with immunoSEQ multiplex PCR, while TCRdb's copy carries only in-frame clones and drops some. The sample has some 80,000 clones, roughly 90% seen once; the top ten hold around 2.4%. The CDR3 contains 12 residues. Germline CDR1 reads LNHDA; CDR2 reads SQIVND (reference sequence). Trimming took 5 bases from V and 12 from J; bases not matched to a gene: 9. The sequence derives from an adult with an advanced solid tumor such as melanoma, head and neck, liver or kidney cancer. Sequencing was performed on CD4+ or CD8+ T cells sorted from blood, taken in a trial of the OX40 agonist ivuxolimab. The chain has TRBV19 and TRBJ2-7; 8 nucleotides match TRBD1. The CDR3 coding sequence is TGTGCCAGTAGTGGCGACAGGGGACCTAGGTACTTC. Amino acid sequence: CASSGDRGPRYF.